This TCR delta chain was recovered during a study of gamma-delta T cells after stem cell transplantation. TCRdb repeated clone calling on the RT-PCR reads with CATT. The sample lists several hundred delta-chain clones, around 15% seen once, with approximately 81% in the top ten. There are 21 residues in the CDR3. Germline lookup yields CDR1 TSWWSYY and CDR2 QGS. J lost 0 bases, V lost 4 bases, and 21 bases had no gene match. The sequenced sample was gamma-delta T cells. This clonotype originated in a human donor. It is not recorded whose cells these are; they may come from a transplant donor. This chain uses TRDV1 with TRDJ1, with 9 bases identical to TRDD2. DNA for the CDR3: TGTGCTCTTGGGGCCCCCCTTCCTACGGGATGGGGGGGGGACTACACCGATAAACTCATCTTT. It is translated as CALGAPLPTGWGGDYTDKLIF.